This is a list of T cell receptor beta chains from one sample in a study of T cells after posttransplantation cyclophosphamide. Produced via immunoSEQ multiplex PCR; TCRdb's table is partial and in-frame only. Observed are tens of thousands of clones, no singletons, with the top ten taking roughly 2.5%. What was sequenced was PBMCs. These receptors originate from a man in his fifties in good health, CMV-negative, and a related stem cell transplant donor. The CDR3 runs from the conserved cysteine through the conserved F or W. The order of the fields is V gene, D gene, J gene, clone size, CDR3 DNA, CDR3 protein. The D gene is left open where the match is weak. Not every row has a clone size; where given, it reads once, few, many or a size class.

>TRBV7-9|-|TRBJ2-2|many
TGTGCCAGCAGCGCCGTAGGGGGATCGAACACCGGGGAGCTGTTTTTT
CASSAVGGSNTGELFF
>TRBV7-9|TRBD2|TRBJ2-2|many
TGTGCCAGCAGCCCTACGGGGACTAGCGGAAGTGCCGGGGAGCTGTTTTTT
CASSPTGTSGSAGELFF
>TRBV9|-|TRBJ2-5|-
TGTGCCAGCACCCCTGGGGGAGGGGGGGCTGGGACCCAGTACTTC
CASTPGGGGAGTQYF
>TRBV29-1|TRBD1|TRBJ1-2|many
TGCAGCGTTGAAGCCGGGACAGGACCTCTGGGCTACACCTTC
CSVEAGTGPLGYTF
>TRBV27|-|TRBJ2-3|few
TGTGCCAGCAGTTTACTAATGGAGCCCCCAGATACGCAGTATTTT
CASSLLMEPPDTQYF
>TRBV7-2|TRBD2|TRBJ2-5|many
TGTGCCAGCAGCCCCTGGGGGGGTGGGGAGACCCAGTACTTC
CASSPWGGGETQYF
>TRBV7-9|TRBD2|TRBJ2-1|many
TGTGCCAGCAGCCCTAGCGGGCGCCCCTACAATGAGCAGTTCTTC
CASSPSGRPYNEQFF
>TRBV9|TRBD2|TRBJ2-3|many
TGTGCCAGCAGCGGGCGGGGGATCTCCACAGATACGCAGTATTTT
CASSGRGISTDTQYF
>TRBV4-1|TRBD2|TRBJ2-3|-
TGCGCCAGCAGCCAAGCCTGGGCGGGAGAGGATACACAGTATTTT
CASSQAWAGEDTQYF
>TRBV5-4|TRBD2|TRBJ2-3|-
TGTGCCAGCAGCTCTCCTAGCGGGGGCACAGATACGCAGTATTTT
CASSSPSGGTDTQYF
>TRBV9|-|TRBJ2-7|many
TGTGCCAGCAGCGTAGCTCCGGGTCCTCAGTCCTACGAGCAGTACTTC
CASSVAPGPQSYEQYF
>TRBV5-1|-|TRBJ1-1|many
TGCGCCAGCAGCTTGGGACAGTATAACACTGAAGCTTTCTTT
CASSLGQYNTEAFF
>TRBV5-4|-|TRBJ2-2|many
TGTGCCAGCAGCCTTTGGCCCGGGGAGCTGTTTTTT
CASSLWPGELFF
>TRBV7-8|-|TRBJ2-1|many
TGTGCCAGCAGCTTAGCATCGGGGGTGCCGTTCTTC
CASSLASGVPFF
>TRBV25-1|-|TRBJ1-2|many
TGTGCCAGCTCCGGGGGAGACTATGGCTACACCTTC
CASSGGDYGYTF
>TRBV5-6|TRBD1|TRBJ1-4|many
TGTGCCAGCAGCTTGCCCACAGGGGGCGTTGAAAAACTGTTTTTT
CASSLPTGGVEKLFF
>TRBV7-2|-|TRBJ1-1|many
TGTGCCAGCAGCTCCCGCCGGGGCACTGAAGCTTTCTTT
CASSSRRGTEAFF
>TRBV4-1|-|TRBJ2-5|many
TGCGCCAGCAGCCAAGATCCCACAGGTCCGGAGACCCAGTACTTC
CASSQDPTGPETQYF
>TRBV9|-|TRBJ2-3|few
TGTGCCAGCAGCGTAGGGAGCGGGCTGGCCACAGATACGCAGTATTTT
CASSVGSGLATDTQYF
>TRBV25-1|TRBD2|TRBJ2-2|many
TGTGCCAGCAGTGTTCAACTAGCGAGTAACACCGGGGAGCTGTTTTTT
CASSVQLASNTGELFF
>TRBV6-5|TRBD1|TRBJ2-3|-
TGTGCCAGCTCCCGGACAGGGGGAATCTCGCAGTATTTT
CASSRTGGISQYF
>TRBV6-4|TRBD1|TRBJ1-2|many
TGTGCCAGCAGTATGGGACAGGGCGGTCTCTATGGCTACACCTTC
CASSMGQGGLYGYTF
>TRBV5-1|-|TRBJ1-4|-
TGCGCCAGCAGCTTAAGGACAGAGCCTGCAACTAATGAAAAACTGTTTTTT
CASSLRTEPATNEKLFF
>TRBV6-4|-|TRBJ1-5|medium-sized
TGTGCCAGCAGTGACGGGCAGGGAAATCAGCCCCAGCATTTT
CASSDGQGNQPQHF
>TRBV18|TRBD2|TRBJ2-1|many
TGTGCCAGCTCACCTCCGGGACTAGCGGGAGGAGGAAATGAGCAGTTCTTC
CASSPPGLAGGGNEQFF
>TRBV5-1|TRBD2|TRBJ2-7|many
TGCGCCAGCAGCGGGGGGGTCTACGAGCAGTACTTC
CASSGGVYEQYF
>TRBV5-6|-|TRBJ2-3|-
TGTGCCAGCAGCACGCACCTCAGAAATCTAGCTGATTTGCCAGGTACGCAGTATTTT
CASSTHLRNLADLPGTQYF
>TRBV5-1|TRBD2|TRBJ2-2|many
TGCGCCAGCAGCACCCGGACTAGCGGGGGGGCCGTCACCGGGGAGCTGTTTTTT
CASSTRTSGGAVTGELFF
>TRBV28|-|TRBJ1-1|many
TGTGCCAGTGTACAGGTGAACACTGAAGCTTTCTTT
CASVQVNTEAFF
>TRBV5-1|-|TRBJ1-6|many
TGCGCCAGCAGCTGGAAAGGAGAAAATTCACCCCTCCACTTT
CASSWKGENSPLHF
>TRBV5-1|TRBD2|TRBJ2-7|many
TGCGCCAGCAGCACCGGACTAGCGGGGGACTACGAGCAGTACTTC
CASSTGLAGDYEQYF
>TRBV5-1|TRBD1|TRBJ2-1|many
TGCGCCAGCAGCTGGACAGGGGTCGTCAGCTACAATGAGCAGTTCTTC
CASSWTGVVSYNEQFF
>TRBV7-9|TRBD1|TRBJ2-7|many
TGTGCCAGCAGCGGCGACGGACAGGGGAAAATACGCTCCTACGAGCAGTACTTC
CASSGDGQGKIRSYEQYF
>TRBV10-3|-|TRBJ2-2|many
TGTGCCATCGGCCTAGCCACCGGGGAGCTGTTTTTT
CAIGLATGELFF
>TRBV5-1|TRBD2|TRBJ2-2|many
TGCGCCAGCAGCTCCGCGGGAGGTACGACCGGGGAGCTGTTTTTT
CASSSAGGTTGELFF
>TRBV5-1|-|TRBJ2-7|few
TGCGCCAGCAGCCGGAGAGGCGGCTACGAGCAGTACTTC
CASSRRGGYEQYF
>TRBV7-8|TRBD1|TRBJ2-1|many
TGTGCCAGCAGCCCCCGGACAGGGGACAATGAGCAGTTCTTC
CASSPRTGDNEQFF
>TRBV4-1|-|TRBJ2-7|many
TGCGCCAGCAGCCAAGATATGACGGGGTTCTACGAGCAGTACTTC
CASSQDMTGFYEQYF
>TRBV7-9|-|TRBJ2-1|many
TGTGCCAGCAGCTTGTTCCTAGAGGATGAGCAGTTCTTC
CASSLFLEDEQFF
>TRBV2|-|TRBJ1-3|many
TGTGCCGGCAGCGAGACATCAAGCTCTGGAAACACCATATATTTT
CAGSETSSSGNTIYF
>TRBV10-2|TRBD2|TRBJ2-2|many
TGCGCCAGTGGACTAGCGGGAGCCCCCGGGGAGCTGTTTTTT
CASGLAGAPGELFF
>TRBV5-8|-|TRBJ1-5|many
TGTGCCAGCAGCATAAAAGACAGAATCAATCAGCCCCAGCATTTT
CASSIKDRINQPQHF
>TRBV10-3|-|TRBJ1-4|many
TGTGCCACCAGGGTTTCGGGTGAAAAACTGTTTTTT
CATRVSGEKLFF
>TRBV7-9|TRBD1|TRBJ1-5|many
TGTGCCAGCAGCCTAGGGACAGGGTGGCAGCCCCAGCATTTT
CASSLGTGWQPQHF
>TRBV5-1|-|TRBJ1-1|many
TGCGCCAGCAGCTTGGTTAGGGGGAGCACTGAAGCTTTCTTT
CASSLVRGSTEAFF
>TRBV19|-|TRBJ1-1|many
TGTGCCACCGTCGACAGGATTGGGGACACTGAAGCTTTCTTT
CATVDRIGDTEAFF
>TRBV4-3|-|TRBJ2-7|many
TGCGCCAGCAGCCAAGAAAGGCGGGGAATGGTTTACTACGAGCAGTACTTC
CASSQERRGMVYYEQYF
>TRBV7-2|-|TRBJ2-1|many
TGTGCCAGCAGCTTAGGGGGCGGGGTCTACAATGAGCAGTTCTTC
CASSLGGGVYNEQFF
>TRBV2|-|TRBJ2-3|many
TGTGCCAGCAGTGGGGCTCCTAAAGGCGATACGCAGTATTTT
CASSGAPKGDTQYF
>TRBV5-8|-|TRBJ2-3|many
TGTGCCAGCAGCCCCGGAGTTTTTGTGGCAGGGGAAGATACGCAGTATTTT
CASSPGVFVAGEDTQYF
>TRBV18|TRBD1|TRBJ1-6|many
TGTGCCAGCTCAGGAGGGACAGGGGATTCACCCCTCCACTTT
CASSGGTGDSPLHF
>TRBV9|-|TRBJ2-5|few
TGTGCCAGCAGCGACGAAAGCGGAGGCGGGGATCAAGAGACCCAGTACTTC
CASSDESGGGDQETQYF
>TRBV7-8|TRBD1|TRBJ2-7|many
TGTGCCAGCAGCAAAGGACAGGGTTTGGCCTACGAGCAGTACTTC
CASSKGQGLAYEQYF
>TRBV5-1|TRBD1|TRBJ2-7|many
TGCGCCAGCAGCCCCCTAGGGGACAGGGGTCACGAGCAGTACTTC
CASSPLGDRGHEQYF
>TRBV7-2|TRBD1|TRBJ2-1|many
TGTGCCAGCAGTCGGACAGGGGCCCTACTCAATGAGCAGTTCTTC
CASSRTGALLNEQFF
>TRBV19|TRBD1|TRBJ2-5|-
TGTGCCAGTAGTCGGACAGGGGAGGGAGTGCTGGAGACCCAGTACTTC
CASSRTGEGVLETQYF
>TRBV16|TRBD1|TRBJ2-7|many
TGTGCCAGCAGCCAATCGGTCACAGGGGTCTACGAGCAGTACTTC
CASSQSVTGVYEQYF